Presented here are 8 T cell receptor beta chains from one specimen sequenced in a study of blood T cell repertoires in COVID-19. Only in-frame clones appear in the TCRdb table, and some are missing; sequencing was by immunoSEQ multiplex PCR. Of about 180,000 clones in the sample, over 80% are singletons; the top ten hold 6% to 7%. Material for sequencing was peripheral blood. Every receptor here comes from a middle-aged woman with COVID-19, enrolled during active disease.

Remarks on this clone: The same CDR3 is also encoded by other DNA sequences in this sample. The chain has TRBV11-3 and TRBJ2-2; D possibly corresponds to TRBD1 (5 bases). The CDR3 covers 16 residues. Between the trimmed V and J ends, which lost 1 base and 1 base, there was a span of 10 bases. Germline V gene data show CDR1 as SGHNT and CDR2 as YENEEA. The CDR3 nucleotides read TGTGCCAGCAGCTTAGTCGGCCAGGGGAACACCGGGGAGCTGTTTTTT. Translating gives CASSLVGQGNTGELFF.

The chain recombines TRBV6-5 with TRBJ2-7; 7 nucleotides align to TRBD2. This CDR3 has 16 amino acids. Trimming removed 4 bases from V and 7 bases from J; junction bases left unmatched: 16. From germline, CDR1 is MNHEY and CDR2 SVGAGI. CDR3 sequence reads: CASSSRAAGVMGEQYF. CDR3 in DNA: TGTGCCAGCAGTTCCAGGGCGGCGGGGGTCATGGGGGAGCAGTACTTC.

This rearrangement joins TRBV7-3 to TRBJ1-1; no clear D gene. The CDR3 has 14 residues. V lost 2 bases and J lost 5, with 12 bases in between. Germline V lookup: CDR1 SGHTA, CDR2 FQGTGA. CDR3: CASSLDPTGTEAFF. The DNA of the CDR3 is TGTGCCAGCAGCTTAGACCCCACCGGGACTGAAGCTTTCTTT.

This chain uses TRBV3-1 (or the pseudogene TRBV3-2) with TRBJ1-2; possible D gene TRBD1, 5 bases. V was clipped by 5 bases and J by 4 bases, with 20 bases between them. Germline V lookup: CDR1 LGHDT, CDR2 YNNKEL (reference sequence). The CDR3 spans 16 residues. The chain's CDR3 is CASSSPRGSRSYGYTF. The CDR3 DNA reads TGTGCCAGCAGCTCTCCCCGGGGGAGCAGGAGCTATGGCTACACCTTC.

The chain carries TRBV6-5 and TRBJ1-6, with D unclear. Trimming left V 5 bases short and J 4 bases short, with 9 bases between. The CDR3 runs to 14 residues. The germline CDR1 and CDR2 sequences are MNHEY and SVGAGI. As DNA, the CDR3 is TGTGCCAGCAGTATTGGGCTTTATAATTCACCCCTCCACTTT. It specifies CASSIGLYNSPLHF.

This rearrangement joins TRBV6-1 to TRBJ2-4, with D possibly TRBD1 on 6 matching bases. CDR3 length: 20 amino acids. Trimming cost V 0 bases and J 4 bases, with 25 bases left between them. Looked up from germline, CDR1 is MNHNS and CDR2 is SASEGT. The CDR3 DNA reads as TGTGCCAGCAGTGAAGCGGTTAGGGGGAACAACCGGGACCCTAAAAACATTCAGTACTTC. It translates to CASSEAVRGNNRDPKNIQYF.

This chain joins TRBV5-1 and TRBJ1-1, with 8 positions matching TRBD1. The V gene's germline CDR1 is SGHRS and CDR2 YFSETQ. V lost 4 bases to trimming and J lost 11 bases; unmatched junction nucleotides: 10. The CDR3 is made up of 13 amino acids. The CDR3 region is CASSPQQGVKAFF. The DNA of the CDR3 is TGCGCCAGCAGCCCGCAACAGGGGGTAAAGGCTTTCTTT.

The rearrangement uses TRBV9 and TRBJ1-2; the match to TRBD1 covers 9 bases. The CDR3 has 16 residues. Germline CDR1 and CDR2: SGDLS and YYNGEE. V lost 0 bases and J lost 8; bases outside the gene matches: 11. CDR3 residues: CASSVDGLGQGWGYTF. The CDR3 coding sequence is TGTGCCAGCAGCGTAGACGGGTTGGGACAGGGTTGGGGCTACACCTTC.